The 8 T cell receptor beta chains given below trace back to one sample, sequenced in a study of blood T cells in healthy people across ages. A sample-barcoded 5' primer and a J-beta primer mix were used in a second PCR of roughly 6 to 11 cycles. TCRdb re-called the 5' RACE reads with MiXCR, one entry per CDR3 protein. This table has about 1.5 million distinct CDR3 sequences, 35% to 45% appearing once. Sequencing input: blood. The source is a woman aged 18-29 years in good health.

The V and J genes are TRBV7-2 and TRBJ2-3; 9 bases line up with TRBD2. The J segment lost 1 base and the V segment lost 4 bases, leaving 3 bases of the junction unmatched. The CDR3 is 15 residues long. CDR1 is SGHTA and CDR2 is FQGNSA in the germline V gene. The CDR3 loop reads CASSSTSGRTDTQYF. CDR3 bases: TGTGCCAGCAGCTCGACTAGCGGACGCACAGATACGCAGTATTTT.

The chain is built from TRBV20-1 and TRBJ2-7; TRBD1 or TRBD2 may be the D gene (5 bases each). Germline loops: CDR1 DFQATT, CDR2 SNEGSKA (reference sequence). The CDR3 is 12 amino acids. This chain's CDR3 is CSAQGDVYEQYF. The CDR3 coding sequence is TGCAGCGCCCAGGGAGACGTCTACGAGCAGTACTTC.

This chain uses TRBV21-1 with TRBJ1-6. TRBV21-1 is tagged as a pseudogene. The CDR3 sequence is 14 residues long. CDR3 in amino acids: CASKDGYLGSPLHF. The CDR3 DNA follows: TGTGCCAGCAAGGACGGATACTTAGGGTCACCCCTCCACTTT.

A note on this clonotype: A read error may account for a junction end that differs from germline. This rearrangement joins TRBV20-1 to TRBJ1-5, with D perhaps TRBD1 (6 bases). The CDR3 spans 14 residues. Germline-derived CDR1 and CDR2 are DFQATT and SNEGSKA (reference sequence). This chain's CDR3 is CSARSGGDNRPQHF. The CDR3 region has the DNA TGCAGTGCCCGGTCGGGGGGGGACAATCGGCCCCAGCATTTT.

A remark on this clonotype: A much larger clone differs from this one at a single base, so this may be a read error. As DNA, the CDR3 is TGTGCCAACAGCTTAGGTCCCCAGCGGTACTCCTACAATGAGCAGTTCTTC. Translating gives CANSLGPQRYSYNEQFF. The V call is TRBV7-2, the J call TRBJ2-1; maybe TRBD2 (5 bases). Germline CDR1 SGHTA, CDR2 FQGNSA. The CDR3 has 17 residues. The complete variable domain, with remaining parts taken from reference TRBV7-2 and TRBJ2-1, reads GAGVSQSPSNKVTEKGKDVELRCDPISGHTALYWYRQSLGQGLEFLIYFQGNSAPDKSGLPSDRFSAERTGGSVSTLTIQRTQQEDSAVYLCANSLGPQRYSYNEQFFGPGTRLTVL.

This clonotype occurred a few times. The CDR3: CSVPNAGLEQFF. The CDR3 DNA sequence: TGCAGCGTCCCAAACGCGGGGCTGGAGCAGTTCTTC. V gene TRBV29-1 combines with J gene TRBJ2-1, with TRBD2 as a possible D gene (6 bases). This CDR3 spans 12 amino acids. V lost 6 bases, J lost 10 bases, and 16 bases lay in between. Looked up from germline, CDR1 is SQVTM and CDR2 is ANQGSEA.

V usage is TRBV27 and J usage is TRBJ2-1, with 9 bases lining up with TRBD2. The trim removed 6 bases at V and 2 bases at J, leaving 5 bases unmatched. The germline gives CDR1 MNHEY, CDR2 SMNVEV (reference sequence). The CDR3 sequence is 15 residues long. The CDR3, as DNA: TGTGCCAGCAGGCGGGAGGGGAGGACCTACAATGAGCAGTTCTTC. Protein: CASRREGRTYNEQFF.

V usage is TRBV4-3 and J usage is TRBJ2-1, with D perhaps TRBD2 (5 bases). Judging by the DNA end, TRBJ2-7 fits better; the J call may be wrong. Germline values: CDR1 LGHNA, CDR2 YSLEER. This CDR3 contains 17 residues. In DNA, the CDR3 is TGCGCCAGCAGCCAGTCCCTCTTGGCGGGCACCTACAATGAGCAGTACTTC. The encoded protein is CASSQSLLAGTYNEQYF.